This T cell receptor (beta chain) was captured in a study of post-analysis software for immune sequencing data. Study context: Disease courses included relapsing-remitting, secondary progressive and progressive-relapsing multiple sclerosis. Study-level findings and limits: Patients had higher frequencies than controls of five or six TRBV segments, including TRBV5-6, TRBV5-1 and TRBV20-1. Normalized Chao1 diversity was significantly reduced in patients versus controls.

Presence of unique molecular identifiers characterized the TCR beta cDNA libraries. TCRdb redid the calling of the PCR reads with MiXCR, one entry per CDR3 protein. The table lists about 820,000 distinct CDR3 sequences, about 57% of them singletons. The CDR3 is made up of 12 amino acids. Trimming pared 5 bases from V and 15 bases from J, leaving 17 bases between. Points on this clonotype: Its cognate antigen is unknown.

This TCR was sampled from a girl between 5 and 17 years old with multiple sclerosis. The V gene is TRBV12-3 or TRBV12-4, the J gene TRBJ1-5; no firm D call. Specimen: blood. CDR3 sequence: CASSPLGLGPHF. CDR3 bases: TGTGCCAGCAGTCCTCTGGGTCTGGGCCCGCATTTT.